The 16 T cell receptor beta chains in this list originate from one sample, sequenced in a study of shared clonotypes between healthy human individuals. CD45RO negativity and positive selection for CCR7 defined naive CD8 cells, a population that excluded terminally differentiated effector memory CD45RA+ cells. The table came from immunoSEQ multiplex PCR; TCRdb's copy has only in-frame clones and leaves some out. Of about 580,000 clones detected, about 98% appear once; the ten largest clones hold 0.3% to 0.35%. Sequenced: naive CD8+ T cells sorted from blood. These receptors were collected from a man younger than 40 in good health.

This clone came up once. The J gene is TRBJ2-7, the V gene TRBV20-1, with D uncertain. The germline V and J ends were trimmed by 1 base and 6 bases, with 7 bases remaining between them. Germline-derived CDR1 and CDR2 are DFQATT and SNEGSKA (reference sequence). The length of the CDR3 is 11 residues. DNA of the CDR3: TGCAGTGCTAGAGTGGTTGGCGAGCAGTACTTC. Amino acids: CSARVVGEQYF.

V and J are TRBV27 and TRBJ2-7, with TRBD2 as a possible D gene (5 bases). V lost 7 bases and J lost 3, with 10 bases in between. Germline CDR1 MNHEY, CDR2 SMNVEV (reference sequence). The CDR3 length is 12 residues. For the CDR3, the DNA is TGTGCCAGCATGGGAGCAGGCTACGAGCAGTACTTC. This codes for CASMGAGYEQYF.

The J gene is TRBJ2-7, the V gene TRBV5-5; TRBD2 aligns across 7 bases. The CDR3 runs to 14 residues. Trimming cost V 0 bases and J 3 bases; bases outside gene matches: 3. CDR1 is SGHKS, CDR2 YYEKEE, per germline (reference sequence). This CDR3 is CASSLGLAVYEQYF. CDR3 nucleotides: TGTGCCAGCAGCTTGGGGCTAGCGGTCTACGAGCAGTACTTC.

The chain employs TRBV6-1 and TRBJ2-7; TRBD2 matches 13 bases. The ends lost 3 bases at V and 2 bases at J; junction bases unmatched: 13. Germline V gene lookup returns CDR1 MNHNS and CDR2 SASEGT. This CDR3 has 19 residues. The DNA of the CDR3 is TGTGCCAGCAGTGACATCGTAACTAGCGGGAGGGCCCACGCCTACGAGCAGTACTTC. Protein sequence: CASSDIVTSGRAHAYEQYF.

The chain couples TRBV29-1 to TRBJ2-4; 7 positions match TRBD1. The germline V gene has CDR1 SQVTM and CDR2 ANQGSEA. The CDR3 has 13 amino acids. V gave up 1 base and J gave up 6 bases; unmatched junction bases: 3. The CDR3 DNA follows: TGCAGCGTTGAAGGGGCAGGGGGAAACATTCAGTACTTC. Encoded protein: CSVEGAGGNIQYF.

The rearrangement uses TRBV27 and TRBJ2-7, with unresolved D. The V and J ends lost 5 bases and 2 bases respectively, with 10 bases between them. Germline V CDR1 and CDR2: MNHEY, SMNVEV (reference sequence). This CDR3 is built from 13 residues. The CDR3 here is CASSNRAPYEQYF. The CDR3 DNA reads as TGTGCCAGCAGTAACCGGGCCCCCTACGAGCAGTACTTC.

V usage is TRBV19 and J usage is TRBJ2-1; 8 bases fit TRBD2. V was clipped by 5 bases and J by 7 bases; unmatched bases: 13. The CDR3 has 16 residues. Germline V gene data show CDR1 as LNHDA and CDR2 as SQIVND (reference sequence). The CDR3 DNA is TGTGCCAGTAGTGTGGCGGGAGGTGAATACTTGAATGAGCAGTTCTTC. This encodes CASSVAGGEYLNEQFF.

This clone was observed a single time. The genes are TRBV13 and TRBJ2-7; TRBD1 matches at 9 bases. This CDR3 has 14 residues. Germline V gene data show CDR1 as PRHDT and CDR2 as FYEKMQ (reference sequence). After removal of 4 bases from V and 3 bases from J, the junction contained 4 bases not matched to a gene. The CDR3 region has the DNA TGTGCCAGCAGCTCTAGGGACAGGGACTACGAGCAGTACTTC. Protein: CASSSRDRDYEQYF. The full variable domain, rest sourced from reference TRBV13 and TRBJ2-7, is AAGVIQSPRHLIKEKRETATLKCYPIPRHDTVYWYQQGPGQDPQFLISFYEKMQSDKGSIPDRFSAQQFSDYHSELNMSSLELGDSALYFCASSSRDRDYEQYFGPGTRLTVT.

The chain combines TRBV10-3 with TRBJ2-1; the D gene could be TRBD1 or TRBD2 (5 bases each). CDR1 is ENHRY, CDR2 SYGVKD, per germline. The CDR3 has 13 amino acids. Trimming removed 3 bases from V and 10 bases from J, with 13 bases in between. The CDR3 nucleotides are TGTGCCATCAGTGACACGGGACCAAGGGAGCAGTTCTTC. It encodes CAISDTGPREQFF.

The V gene is TRBV29-1, the J gene TRBJ2-7; TRBD2 aligns across 11 bases. The CDR3 runs to 14 residues. Germline V gene sequence: CDR1 SQVTM, CDR2 ANQGSEA. The V segment lost 4 bases and the J segment 2 bases; nucleotides outside the gene matches: 4. CDR3 DNA: TGCAGCGTTGCAGGGACTAGCGGAACCTACGAGCAGTACTTC. Translated, it gives CSVAGTSGTYEQYF.

J is TRBJ2-1 and V is TRBV2, with D possibly matching TRBD2 (6 bases). With 8 bases removed from V and 11 bases from J, the gap between germline ends came to 10 bases. The CDR3 runs 10 residues. Per germline, CDR1 SNHLY and CDR2 FYNNEI. CDR3 amino acids: CASPAGKQFF. The CDR3 DNA is TGTGCCAGCCCTGCGGGGAAGCAGTTCTTC.

The chain uses TRBV6-1 and TRBJ1-3, with D hard to call. Trimming cost V 3 bases and J 0 bases, with 12 bases left between them. This CDR3 has 16 amino acids. The germline V gene has CDR1 MNHNS and CDR2 SASEGT. CDR3 in amino acids: CASSDARRDSGNTIYF. CDR3 nucleotide sequence: TGTGCCAGCAGTGATGCCCGACGCGACTCTGGAAACACCATATATTTT.

The chain uses TRBV5-6 and TRBJ2-1, with D possibly matching TRBD2 (6 bases). The V and J ends lost 4 bases and 8 bases respectively, with 19 bases between them. The CDR3 runs to 15 residues. CDR1 is SGHDT, CDR2 YYEEEE, per germline. The CDR3 region has the DNA TGTGCCAGCAGCCCTCGTGTGGGGGGTTTGGATGAGCAGTTCTTC. Protein product: CASSPRVGGLDEQFF.

This chain joins TRBV7-6 and TRBJ1-1; unclear D gene. Germline assignment: CDR1 SGHVS and CDR2 FNYEAQ. Trimming took off 4 bases at V and 0 bases at J, with 12 bases between the two ends. The CDR3 runs to 15 residues. The CDR3 spells CASSSPGTMNTEAFF. For the CDR3, the DNA is TGTGCCAGCAGCTCCCCGGGAACCATGAACACTGAAGCTTTCTTT.

The chain uses TRBV7-2 and TRBJ2-1, with D perhaps matching TRBD1 or TRBD2 (6 bases each). The CDR3 is made up of 16 amino acids. The germline V and J ends were trimmed by 5 bases and 5 bases, with 19 bases remaining between them. The germline CDR1 and CDR2 sequences are SGHTA and FQGNSA. CDR3 in amino acids: CASSPGGQGKHNEQFF. The CDR3 nucleotides read TGTGCCAGCAGCCCTGGGGGGCAGGGGAAACACAATGAGCAGTTCTTC.

The chain links TRBV2 to TRBJ2-1; 9 bases map to TRBD1. The CDR3 is made up of 20 amino acids. Per the germline V gene, CDR1 is SNHLY and CDR2 is FYNNEI. V lost 4 bases, J lost 0 bases, and 16 bases stayed unmatched. CDR3 loop: CASSAVVGQGNGSSYNEQFF. In DNA, the CDR3 is TGTGCCAGCAGTGCGGTTGTGGGACAGGGTAATGGTAGCTCCTACAATGAGCAGTTCTTC.